Shown below are 26 T cell receptor beta chains from a single sample sequenced in a study of PD-1 blockade in mismatch repair-deficient tumors (dated by TCRdb to 2015 to 2018). The protocol used for the library was the immunoSEQ multiplex PCR assay. The immuneACCESS repertoire file appears here via TCRdb, limited to in-frame rearrangements. These files lack a portion of the clones; in checked studies, under half of the deficit traces to unresolved V genes, and the cause of the others is not known. This sample is represented by 15,000 to 20,000 clones; about 87% of them were singletons. Around 1.5% of the sample is held by the ten biggest clonotypes. Sample: PBMCs, taken less than 25 weeks after starting pembrolizumab. The receptors derive from an adult with mismatch repair-deficient cancer.

The genes are TRBV5-5 and TRBJ2-3; 9 bases are a match to TRBD2. CDR1 is SGHKS, CDR2 YYEKEE, per germline (reference sequence). This CDR3 has 18 residues. Unmatched junction bases numbered 11, after V lost 0 bases and J lost 3 bases. CDR3 bases: TGTGCCAGCAGCTTGGAGGTAGCGGGAGTGGGGTTAACAGATACGCAGTATTTT. The encoded protein is CASSLEVAGVGLTDTQYF.

The chain carries TRBV7-9 and TRBJ1-2; 9 bases are a match to TRBD1. This CDR3 has 14 residues. Looked up from germline, CDR1 is SEHNR and CDR2 is FQNEAQ (reference sequence). V lost 4 bases, J lost 6 bases, and 6 bases stayed unmatched. In DNA, the CDR3 is TGTGCCAGCAGCTCCAGGACAGGGGAAGATGGCTACACCTTC. This codes for CASSSRTGEDGYTF.

The chain joins TRBV13 to TRBJ2-5; 10 positions match TRBD1. The J call may be mistaken, given a closer DNA end match to TRBJ2-7. The CDR3 has 16 amino acids. CDR1 PRHDT and CDR2 FYEKMQ come from the germline V gene (reference sequence). The CDR3 sequence is CASSDRTGGTSYEQYF. In nucleotides, the CDR3 is TGTGCCAGCAGCGATCGGACAGGGGGTACTTCCTACGAGCAGTACTTC.

In this sample, this clone turned up once. The genes are TRBV13 and TRBJ1-5; 7 nucleotides match TRBD1. Trimming at V came to 4 bases and at J to 5 bases, leaving 5 bases not matched to a gene. CDR1 PRHDT and CDR2 FYEKMQ come from the germline V gene (reference sequence). The CDR3 length is 14 residues. Here the CDR3 reads CASSSQGKHQPQHF. The CDR3 coding sequence is TGTGCCAGCAGCTCACAGGGGAAGCATCAGCCCCAGCATTTT.

This chain joins TRBV7-3 and TRBJ2-6, with a possible D match to TRBD1 (6 bases). The germline V gene has CDR1 SGHTA and CDR2 FQGTGA. The CDR3 extends over 15 amino acids. V was trimmed by 2 bases and J by 2 bases, leaving 7 bases between them. Here the CDR3 reads CASSLQGTGANVLTF. The CDR3 DNA reads as TGTGCCAGCAGCTTACAGGGGACTGGGGCCAACGTCCTGACTTTC.

As regards this clone: The DNA is omitted, as the CDR3 cannot be located on it reliably, and the CDR3 follows TCRdb's listing. V is TRBV21-1 and J is TRBJ2-1; the DNA was not compared with TRBD2, the D call given in the table. TRBV21-1 is a pseudogene. The CDR3 comprises 18 residues, both ends counted. The CDR3 loop reads CASSKYMWASGSREPLFF.

The chain has TRBV5-1 and TRBJ2-1; 8 bases fit TRBD1. CDR1 is SGHRS, CDR2 YFSETQ, per germline. The CDR3 runs 15 residues. Germline trimming cut 6 bases from V and 1 base from J; bases unmatched to any gene: 6. CDR3 nucleotides: TGCGCCAGCAAACTTGGGACAGGTTCCTACAATGAGCAGTTCTTC. Translating gives CASKLGTGSYNEQFF.

V and J are TRBV27 and TRBJ1-6; 8 nucleotides agree with TRBD1. The CDR3 totals 17 residues. V shed 5 bases and J 7 bases; nucleotides not matched to a gene: 13. The germline gives CDR1 MNHEY, CDR2 SMNVEV (reference sequence). CDR3 residues: CASSTPRTGLQNSPLHF. The CDR3 DNA follows: TGTGCCAGCAGTACCCCCCGGACAGGGTTACAGAATTCACCCCTCCACTTT.

This clone was seen only once. The chain combines TRBV5-1 with TRBJ2-2; a weak D match, TRBD1 (6 bases). The CDR3 runs to 14 residues. The germline CDR1 and CDR2 sequences are SGHRS and YFSETQ. V dropped 3 bases and J dropped 1 base, with 7 bases sitting between them. The CDR3 sequence: CASSSQGNTGELFF. The DNA of the CDR3 is TGCGCCAGCAGCTCACAGGGGAACACCGGGGAGCTGTTTTTT.

V usage is TRBV19 and J usage is TRBJ1-1, with a weak D call TRBD1 (6 bases). This CDR3 spans 13 amino acids. V lost 6 bases, J lost 0 bases, and 8 bases lay in between. Germline V lookup: CDR1 LNHDA, CDR2 SQIVND (reference sequence). The CDR3 region is CASSTGLNTEAFF. The DNA of the CDR3 is TGTGCCAGTAGCACAGGGCTGAACACTGAAGCTTTCTTT.

J is TRBJ2-5 and V is TRBV7-2, with D perhaps matching TRBD1 (7 bases). The CDR3 sequence is 14 residues long. The germline V and J ends were trimmed by 5 bases and 5 bases, with 15 bases remaining between them. Per germline, CDR1 SGHTA and CDR2 FQGNSA. CDR3 DNA sequence: TGTGCCAGCAGCGAAGTGACAGGGAGGGAGACCCAGTACTTC. It is translated as CASSEVTGRETQYF.

This chain connects TRBV5-1 to TRBJ2-1, with 9 bases identical to TRBD2. Trimming cost V 5 bases and J 5 bases; bases outside gene matches: 5. The CDR3 is 14 residues long. Germline V gene sequence: CDR1 SGHRS, CDR2 YFSETQ. The CDR3 DNA reads TGCGCCAGCAGGGTGACTAGCGGTGACAATGAGCAGTTCTTC. Amino acids: CASRVTSGDNEQFF. The complete variable domain, with remaining parts taken from reference TRBV5-1 and TRBJ2-1, reads KAGVTQTPRYLIKTRGQQVTLSCSPISGHRSVSWYQQTPGQGLQFLFEYFSETQRNKGNFPGRFSGRQFSNSRSEMNVSTLELGDSALYLCASRVTSGDNEQFFGPGTRLTVL.

In DNA form, the CDR3 reads TGTGCCAGCAGACCGACTAGCGGGAGAATCAATGAGCAGTTCTTC. Protein: CASRPTSGRINEQFF. The rearrangement links TRBV6-6 to TRBJ2-1; 12 bases align to TRBD2. This CDR3 spans 15 amino acids. Germline CDR1 reads MNHNY; CDR2 reads SVGAGI (reference sequence). The V gene end was trimmed by 6 bases and the J gene end by 6 bases; junction bases not matched to a gene: 6.

The chain carries TRBV5-1 and TRBJ2-7; D is possibly TRBD1 (5 bases). Trimming shortened V by 2 bases and J by 1 base, and 10 bases separated the two germline ends. CDR1 SGHRS and CDR2 YFSETQ come from the germline V gene. There are 14 residues in the CDR3. This CDR3 is CASSLGAGSYEQYF. CDR3 DNA sequence: TGCGCCAGCAGCTTAGGGGCTGGATCCTACGAGCAGTACTTC.

This clone was found a few times. The V and J genes are TRBV10-2 and TRBJ2-7, with no clear D. The V and J ends lost 6 bases and 0 bases respectively, with 3 bases between them. Germline V gene lookup returns CDR1 WSHSY and CDR2 SAAADI. This CDR3 comprises 11 residues. The CDR3 loop is CASSLSYEQYF. DNA for the CDR3: TGCGCCAGCAGCCTCTCCTACGAGCAGTACTTC.

The V gene is TRBV2, the J gene TRBJ2-4; the D gene is possibly TRBD1 (5 bases). The CDR3 length is 14 residues. Germline V gene lookup returns CDR1 SNHLY and CDR2 FYNNEI. Trimming stripped 3 bases from V and 4 bases from J, with 10 bases between. CDR3 sequence: CASSEGRLKNIQYF. The CDR3 coding sequence is TGTGCCAGCAGTGAGGGGCGCCTTAAAAACATTCAGTACTTC.

This clone has just a few counts. This chain uses TRBV9 with TRBJ2-7, with TRBD1 identical over 7 bases. Trimming at V came to 3 bases and at J to 1 base, leaving 10 bases not matched to a gene. CDR1 and CDR2 (germline): SGDLS, YYNGEE. The CDR3 runs 16 residues. CDR3 in amino acids: CASSGATGAVSYEQYF. The CDR3 coding sequence is TGTGCCAGCAGCGGGGCCACAGGGGCGGTTTCCTACGAGCAGTACTTC.

J is TRBJ2-7 and V is TRBV6-4, with D maybe TRBD2 (7 bases). The CDR3 covers 14 residues. Germline-derived CDR1 and CDR2 are MRHNA and SNTAGT. V was pared by 5 bases and J by 5 bases, with 16 bases between. The CDR3 sequence is CASSPEGGVNEQYF. The CDR3 bases are TGTGCCAGCAGTCCAGAGGGGGGGGTTAACGAGCAGTACTTC.

The chain joins TRBV28 to TRBJ2-1, with D perhaps TRBD1 (6 bases). The CDR3 sequence is 15 residues long. V lost 4 bases to trimming and J lost 5 bases, with 15 bases between them. In germline, CDR1 is MDHEN, CDR2 SYDVKM. CDR3 sequence (DNA): TGTGCCAGCAGTTCCGACAGGTACGGAGACAATGAGCAGTTCTTC. Encoded protein: CASSSDRYGDNEQFF.

This clone was detected a few times. CDR3 sequence reads: CASTGQGSRYEQYF. Here the CDR3 DNA reads TGTGCCTCCACCGGGCAGGGGAGTAGGTACGAGCAGTACTTC. The gene calls are TRBV27 and TRBJ2-7; D might be TRBD1 (6 bases). Trimming shortened V by 11 bases and J by 4 bases, and 21 bases separated the two germline ends. CDR1 and CDR2 (germline): MNHEY, SMNVEV (reference sequence). This CDR3 spans 14 amino acids.

The chain has TRBV5-1 and TRBJ1-1; 7 bases are a match to TRBD1. The CDR3 has 17 residues. Germline V lookup: CDR1 SGHRS, CDR2 YFSETQ. Trimming at V came to 4 bases and at J to 3 bases, leaving 15 bases not matched to a gene. The CDR3 sequence is CASSRSRQTGSDTEAFF. CDR3 nucleotides: TGCGCCAGCAGCCGCTCCCGCCAGACAGGGTCGGACACTGAAGCTTTCTTT.

The rearrangement links TRBV6-6 to TRBJ1-1; TRBD1 is a possible D gene (6 bases). The CDR3 loop spans 16 amino acids. Trimming pared 2 bases from V and 3 bases from J, leaving 16 bases between. Germline-derived CDR1 and CDR2 are MNHNY and SVGAGI (reference sequence). CDR3 loop: CASSYEKQGVDTEAFF. The CDR3 DNA is TGTGCCAGCAGTTACGAAAAACAGGGAGTGGACACTGAAGCTTTCTTT.

This chain joins TRBV28 and TRBJ1-4; weak D call: TRBD1 (5 bases). From germline, CDR1 is MDHEN and CDR2 SYDVKM. Between the trimmed V and J ends, which lost 6 bases and 8 bases, there was a span of 25 bases. This CDR3 has 17 amino acids. CDR3 sequence reads: CASSTHLRGGEGEKLFF. CDR3 DNA sequence: TGTGCCAGCAGCACTCACTTACGGGGAGGGGAGGGGGAAAAACTGTTTTTT.

The chain has TRBV6-1 and TRBJ2-7; TRBD2 matches 9 bases. J was trimmed by 9 bases and V by 10 bases; bases with no gene match: 13. Germline values: CDR1 MNHNS, CDR2 SASEGT. The CDR3 has 13 residues. The CDR3 sequence is CATPLAGLKGQYF. The CDR3 DNA sequence: TGTGCCACCCCACTAGCGGGCTTGAAGGGGCAGTACTTC.

The J gene is TRBJ2-7, the V gene TRBV28; TRBD2 matches 14 bases. J lost 4 bases, V lost 4 bases, and 3 bases had no gene match. CDR1 and CDR2 from the germline V gene are MDHEN and SYDVKM. The CDR3 has 15 residues. The chain's CDR3 is CASSSGLAGVYEQYF. The CDR3 bases are TGTGCCAGCAGTTCGGGACTAGCGGGAGTTTACGAGCAGTACTTC.

This clone was detected only once. V is TRBV9 and J is TRBJ1-6; 9 bases fit TRBD1. Germline V CDR1 and CDR2: SGDLS, YYNGEE. The length of the CDR3 is 15 residues. The junction had 5 bases not matched to a gene; V was cut back by 4 bases and J by 6 bases. The CDR3 DNA reads as TGTGCCAGCAGCTCCGGGACAGGGCTTAATTCACCCCTCCACTTT. This sequence encodes CASSSGTGLNSPLHF.